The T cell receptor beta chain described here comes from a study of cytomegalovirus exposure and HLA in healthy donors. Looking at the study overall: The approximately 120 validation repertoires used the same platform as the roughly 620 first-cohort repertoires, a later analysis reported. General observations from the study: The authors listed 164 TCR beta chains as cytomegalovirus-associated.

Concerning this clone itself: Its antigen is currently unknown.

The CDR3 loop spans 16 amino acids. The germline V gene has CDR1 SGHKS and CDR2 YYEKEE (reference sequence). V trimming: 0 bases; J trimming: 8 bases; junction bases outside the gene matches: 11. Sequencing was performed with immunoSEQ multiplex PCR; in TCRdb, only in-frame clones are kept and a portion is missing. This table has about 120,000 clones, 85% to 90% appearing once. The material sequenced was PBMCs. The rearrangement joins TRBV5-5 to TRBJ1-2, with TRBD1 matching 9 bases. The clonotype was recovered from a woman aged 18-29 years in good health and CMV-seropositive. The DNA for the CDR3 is TGTGCCAGCAGCTTGGATCTTTGGACAGGGGTCACGGGCTACACCTTC. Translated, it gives CASSLDLWTGVTGYTF. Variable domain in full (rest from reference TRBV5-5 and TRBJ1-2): DAGVTQSPTHLIKTRGQQVTLRCSPISGHKSVSWYQQVLGQGPQFIFQYYEKEERGRGNFPDRFSARQFPNYSSELNVNALLLGDSALYLCASSLDLWTGVTGYTFGSGTRLTVV.